One sample yielded the 5 T cell receptor beta chains listed below, sequenced in a study of T-cell reconstitution after alpha-beta-depleted transplantation in children. Unique molecular identifiers were incorporated into the prepared TCRbeta library. Via MiXCR, TCRdb re-called the PCR reads, giving one row per CDR3 protein. There are about 900,000 distinct CDR3 sequences in the sample; around 30% occur only once, and 28% lies in the top ten. The sequences come from PBMCs, mostly from graft donor cells, collected 360 days after TCRalphabeta/CD19-depleted stem cell transplant. The receptors derive from a boy in the first two years of life who had a stem cell transplant for SCID, so the T cells may come from the graft donor.

This clonotype occurred many times. The chain links TRBV9 to TRBJ2-1; no reliable D call. CDR1 is SGDLS and CDR2 is YYNGEE in the germline V gene. This CDR3 has 15 residues. The V and J ends lost 0 bases and 3 bases respectively, with 10 bases between them. CDR3 nucleotide sequence: TGTGCCAGCAGCGTAGAGGGCCTTAACTACAATGAGCAGTTCTTC. Translated: CASSVEGLNYNEQFF.

The chain has TRBV24-1 and TRBJ2-7; either TRBD1 or TRBD2 may supply D (5 bases each). Trimming took off 6 bases at V and 3 bases at J, with 14 bases between the two ends. Germline lookup yields CDR1 KGHDR and CDR2 SFDVKD. The length of the CDR3 is 14 residues. The CDR3 DNA reads as TGTGCCACCAGTAAGGGGCGGGTTGGCTACGAGCAGTACTTC. It yields the protein CATSKGRVGYEQYF.

The chain is built from TRBV20-1 and TRBJ2-3; D unresolved. CDR3 size: 15 residues. Germline loops: CDR1 DFQATT, CDR2 SNEGSKA (reference sequence). Trimming left V 2 bases short and J 10 bases short, with 22 bases between. As DNA, the CDR3 is TGCAGTGCTAGACTCTACGGACGGCGCTCGGACGCGCAGTATTTT. Its protein product is CSARLYGRRSDAQYF.

This clonotype was found many times. This chain joins TRBV6-2 or TRBV6-3 and TRBJ2-2; D is unclear. V lost 2 bases, J lost 5 bases, and 9 bases lay in between. Germline V gene data show CDR1 as MNHEY and CDR2 as SVGEGT. The length of the CDR3 is 14 residues. The CDR3 protein is CASSYGVVTGELFF. The CDR3 DNA is TGTGCCAGCAGTTACGGAGTAGTAACCGGGGAGCTGTTTTTT.

There are a few counts of this clonotype. The V gene is TRBV28, the J gene TRBJ2-7; D is unresolved. Trimming took off 3 bases at V and 3 bases at J, with 15 bases between the two ends. The CDR3 is 15 amino acids. The germline CDR1 and CDR2 sequences are MDHEN and SYDVKM. The CDR3 DNA reads as TGTGCCAGCAGTTTCCGCAGTATTTTAGGCTACGAGCAGTACTTC. Translation: CASSFRSILGYEQYF.